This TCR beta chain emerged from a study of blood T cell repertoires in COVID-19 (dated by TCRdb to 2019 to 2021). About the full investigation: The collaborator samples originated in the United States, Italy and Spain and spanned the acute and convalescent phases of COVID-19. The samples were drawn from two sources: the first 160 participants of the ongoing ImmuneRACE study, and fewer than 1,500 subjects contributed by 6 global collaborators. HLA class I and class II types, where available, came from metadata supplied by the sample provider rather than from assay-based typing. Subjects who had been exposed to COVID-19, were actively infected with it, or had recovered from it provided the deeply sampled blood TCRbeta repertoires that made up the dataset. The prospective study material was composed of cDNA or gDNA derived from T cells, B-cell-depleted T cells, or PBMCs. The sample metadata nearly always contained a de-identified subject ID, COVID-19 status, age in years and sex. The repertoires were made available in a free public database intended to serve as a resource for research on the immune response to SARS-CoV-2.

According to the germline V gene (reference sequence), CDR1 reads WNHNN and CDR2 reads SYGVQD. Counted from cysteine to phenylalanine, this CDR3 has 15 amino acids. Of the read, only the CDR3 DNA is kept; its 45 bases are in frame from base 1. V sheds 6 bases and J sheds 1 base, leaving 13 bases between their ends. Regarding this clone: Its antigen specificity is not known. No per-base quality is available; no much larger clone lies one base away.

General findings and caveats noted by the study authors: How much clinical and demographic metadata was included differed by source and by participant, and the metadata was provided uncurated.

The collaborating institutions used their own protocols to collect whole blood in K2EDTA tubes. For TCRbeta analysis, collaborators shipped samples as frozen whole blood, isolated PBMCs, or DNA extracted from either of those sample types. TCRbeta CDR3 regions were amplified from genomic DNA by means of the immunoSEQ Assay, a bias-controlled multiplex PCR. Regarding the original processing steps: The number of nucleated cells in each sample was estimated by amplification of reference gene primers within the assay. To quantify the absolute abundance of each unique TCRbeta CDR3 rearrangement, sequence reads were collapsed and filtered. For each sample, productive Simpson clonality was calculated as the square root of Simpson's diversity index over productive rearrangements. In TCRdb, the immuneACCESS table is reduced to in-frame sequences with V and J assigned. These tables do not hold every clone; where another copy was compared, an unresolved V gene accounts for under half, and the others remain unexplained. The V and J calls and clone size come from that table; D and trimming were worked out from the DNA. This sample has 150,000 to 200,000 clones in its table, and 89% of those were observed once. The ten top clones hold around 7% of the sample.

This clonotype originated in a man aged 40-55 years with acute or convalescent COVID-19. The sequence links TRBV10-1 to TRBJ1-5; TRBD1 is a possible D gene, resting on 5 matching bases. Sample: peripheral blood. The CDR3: CASRAGEGSNQPQHF. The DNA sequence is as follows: TGCGCCAGCAGGGCCGGGGAGGGGAGCAATCAGCCCCAGCATTTT.